The next 25 T cell receptor beta chains were all read from a single sample in a study of T cells in Graves' hyperthyroidism and ophthalmopathy. TCR beta CDR3 regions were amplified from RNA. TCR CDR3 underwent first-round RT-PCR with the HTBI primer set. One entry per CDR3 protein results from TCRdb running MiXCR on the multiplex PCR reads. The profile shows hundreds of thousands of distinct CDR3 sequences, roughly 16% of them singletons. Specimen: blood. These receptors originate from a woman aged 40 to 55 with Graves' ophthalmopathy.

Ten or more counts support this clonotype. An end of the junction does not agree with germline; a read error may underlie this. This chain connects TRBV5-1 to TRBJ2-7, with D unclear. The CDR3 covers 13 residues. The germline gives CDR1 SGHRS, CDR2 YFSETQ. CDR3: CTSSFGPAVEQYF. DNA of the CDR3: TGCACCAGCAGCTTCGGTCCCGCGGTCGAGCAGTACTTC.

Ten or more counts support this clonotype. This sequence joins TRBV28 and TRBJ2-6, with D unresolved. The CDR3 spans 14 residues. Trimming shortened V by 5 bases and J by 4 bases, and 9 bases separated the two germline ends. Germline V gene lookup returns CDR1 MDHEN and CDR2 SYDVKM. DNA of the CDR3: TGTGCCAGCAGTCGACCCCTCGGGGCCAACGTCCTGACTTTC. It encodes CASSRPLGANVLTF. Using reference TRBV28 and TRBJ2-6 for the parts outside the CDR3, the full variable domain is DVKVTQSSRYLVKRTGEKVFLECVQDMDHENMFWYRQDPGLGLRLIYFSYDVKMKEKGDIPEGYSVSREKKERFSLILESASTNQTSMYLCASSRPLGANVLTFGAGSRLTVL.

The CDR3 DNA sequence: TGCGCCAGCAGCCAACTAGCGCCCGGGACGATAAGCAGGGATACGCAGTATTTT. Protein sequence: CASSQLAPGTISRDTQYF. This chain uses TRBV4-1 with TRBJ2-3; maybe TRBD2 (6 bases). Germline CDR1 and CDR2: MGHRA and YSYEKL. Trimming took off 2 bases at V and 6 bases at J, with 24 bases between the two ends. This CDR3 is 18 amino acids long.

This clonotype was counted ten times or more. The V and J genes are TRBV20-1 and TRBJ2-5; 7 bases match TRBD2. Trimming at V came to 2 bases and at J to 0 bases, leaving 12 bases not matched to a gene. The CDR3 sequence is 17 residues long. Germline CDR1 is DFQATT and CDR2 is SNEGSKA (reference sequence). CDR3 amino acids: CSARPSGATIYQETQYF. The CDR3 coding sequence is TGCAGTGCTAGACCCAGCGGGGCGACTATATACCAAGAGACCCAGTACTTC.

This clonotype has ten or more counts. J is TRBJ2-2 and V is TRBV7-9; no clear D. V was clipped by 2 bases and J by 1 base, with 2 bases between them. This CDR3 contains 13 residues. The germline gives CDR1 SEHNR, CDR2 FQNEAQ (reference sequence). The DNA for the CDR3 is TGTGCCAGCAGCTTACTGAACACCGGGGAGCTGTTTTTT. It translates to CASSLLNTGELFF.

The chain combines TRBV29-1 with TRBJ2-7, with 9 bases identical to TRBD2. CDR3 length equals 15 residues. V lost 4 bases and J lost 4; bases outside the gene matches: 11. Germline loops: CDR1 SQVTM, CDR2 ANQGSEA. The CDR3 DNA reads as TGCAGCGTTGGGTCCCGACTAGCGGAGAAATACGAGCAGTACTTC. Translating gives CSVGSRLAEKYEQYF.

This clonotype is medium-sized within its sample. J is TRBJ2-3 and V is TRBV2; TRBD2 matches at 7 bases. The CDR3 consists of 15 residues. Germline assignment: CDR1 SNHLY and CDR2 FYNNEI. The trim removed 0 bases at V and 0 bases at J, leaving 0 bases unmatched. CDR3 amino acids: CASSEARGSTDTQYF. CDR3 sequence (DNA): TGTGCCAGCAGTGAAGCGCGGGGGAGCACAGATACGCAGTATTTT.

This chain connects TRBV28 to TRBJ2-5; possible D gene TRBD2, 6 bases. CDR1 MDHEN and CDR2 SYDVKM come from the germline V gene. V lost 6 bases and J lost 8, with 16 bases in between. The CDR3 loop spans 13 amino acids. DNA of the CDR3: TGTGCCAGCAGCCAAACTAGCCTTATAACCCAGTACTTC. Its translation: CASSQTSLITQYF.

This clonotype has at least ten counts. The chain employs TRBV4-1 and TRBJ2-1; 10 nucleotides match TRBD1. Germline CDR1 reads MGHRA; CDR2 reads YSYEKL. V lost 4 bases to trimming and J lost 5 bases; unmatched junction nucleotides: 5. CDR3 length equals 15 residues. This chain's CDR3 is CASSRLGTGDNEQFF. Written as DNA, the CDR3 is TGCGCCAGCAGCCGACTTGGGACAGGGGACAATGAGCAGTTCTTC.

This clonotype was counted only a few times. The chain has TRBV5-1 and TRBJ1-4, with 10 bases identical to TRBD1. CDR3 size: 16 residues. V shed 4 bases, J shed 7 bases, and the junction held 10 bases outside the gene matches. Germline values: CDR1 SGHRS, CDR2 YFSETQ. The CDR3 reads CASSLMPGTGVEKLFF. CDR3 in DNA: TGCGCCAGCAGCCTGATGCCCGGGACAGGGGTTGAAAAACTGTTTTTT.

Ten or more counts support this clonotype. This chain uses TRBV20-1 with TRBJ2-7, with 7 bases matching TRBD2. Looked up from germline, CDR1 is DFQATT and CDR2 is SNEGSKA (reference sequence). V gave up 6 bases and J gave up 7 bases; unmatched junction bases: 15. This CDR3 region has 14 residues. The CDR3 here is CSADPRGEGLEQYF. CDR3 bases: TGCAGTGCAGACCCCCGGGGGGAGGGTTTAGAGCAGTACTTC.

In this sample, this clonotype turned up a few times. The rearrangement joins TRBV4-2 to TRBJ1-2, with 9 bases lining up with TRBD1. This CDR3 is 15 amino acids long. CDR1 LGHNA and CDR2 YNFKEQ come from the germline V gene. J lost 4 bases, V lost 2 bases, and 5 bases had no gene match. The CDR3: CASSQPGTGIYGYTF. The CDR3 DNA sequence: TGTGCCAGCAGCCAACCCGGGACAGGGATCTATGGCTACACCTTC.

The chain uses TRBV5-1 and TRBJ2-1, with a possible D match to TRBD1 (5 bases). The CDR3 length is 16 residues. The V end was cut by 0 bases, the J end by 0 bases, with 10 bases between. Per the germline V gene, CDR1 is SGHRS and CDR2 is YFSETQ. The CDR3 DNA is TGCGCCAGCAGCTTGGCCGACAGAAGCTCCTACAATGAGCAGTTCTTC. This gives the protein CASSLADRSSYNEQFF.

A note on this clonotype: A read error is possible here, since a much larger clone lies one base away. DNA of the CDR3: TGTGCCAGCAGTTACTTTAAACGGGAGGGGAATGAGCAGTTCTTC. It is translated as CASSYFKREGNEQFF. The rearrangement joins TRBV6-2 or TRBV6-3 to TRBJ2-1, with 8 bases fitting TRBD2. J lost 7 bases, V lost 1 base, and 6 bases had no gene match. Germline CDR1 MNHEY, CDR2 SVGEGT. The CDR3 runs to 15 residues.

The CDR3 DNA reads TGTGCCTGCAGGGGGTTGGGCGGGAGCTCCTACAATGAGCAGTTCTTC. This gives the protein CACRGLGGSSYNEQFF. V is TRBV30 and J is TRBJ2-1, with D perhaps matching TRBD1 or TRBD2 (7 bases each). Germline values: CDR1 GTSNPN, CDR2 SVGIG (reference sequence). This CDR3 region has 16 residues. Trimming took 6 bases from V and 0 from J, leaving 18 bases between them.

This clonotype was detected many times. This chain connects TRBV7-8 to TRBJ2-7, with TRBD1 identical over 8 bases. Looked up from germline, CDR1 is SGHVS and CDR2 is FQNEAQ. V was pared by 5 bases and J by 4 bases, with 13 bases of the junction left unmatched. The CDR3 runs to 16 residues. CDR3 loop: CASSAGYRGVLYEQYF. CDR3 nucleotides: TGTGCCAGCAGCGCCGGCTACAGGGGGGTTCTATACGAGCAGTACTTC.

Ten or more counts support this clonotype. The rearrangement uses TRBV3-1 and TRBJ2-5; D uncertain. CDR3 size: 12 residues. From germline, CDR1 is LGHDT and CDR2 YNNKEL (reference sequence). Trimming removed 2 bases at V and 7 bases at J, with 8 bases between. The CDR3 nucleotides read TGTGCCAGCAGCCAACCTATAGGGACCCAGTACTTC. Translation: CASSQPIGTQYF.

With regard to this clonotype: Germline is not matched at one junction end, which may reflect a read error. The V call is TRBV12-3 or TRBV12-4, the J call TRBJ2-3; D could derive from TRBD1 or TRBD2 (5 bases each). The CDR3 totals 15 residues. CDR3 DNA sequence: TGTGCCAGCAGCTCACAGCGGACATTCACAGATACGCGGTATTTT. Its translation: CASSSQRTFTDTRYF.

This clonotype was detected many times. The chain combines TRBV3-1 with TRBJ2-1; D might be TRBD2 (5 bases). The CDR3 consists of 17 residues. The germline CDR1 and CDR2 sequences are LGHDT and YNNKEL (reference sequence). Trimming took 0 bases from V and 6 from J, leaving 18 bases between them. For the CDR3, the DNA is TGTGCCAGCAGCCAAGATCTGACCTCGAGCCGGGGCAATGAGCAGTTCTTC. Its protein product is CASSQDLTSSRGNEQFF.

The V gene is TRBV20-1, the J gene TRBJ2-7; TRBD2 agrees at 12 bases. The germline V gene has CDR1 DFQATT and CDR2 SNEGSKA (reference sequence). This CDR3 comprises 18 residues. CDR3 in DNA: TGCAGAGAGGGGCCAGATCCTAGCGGGGGGGATGTCGCCGACGAGCAGTACTTC. This sequence encodes CREGPDPSGGDVADEQYF.

This clonotype was detected only once. One base away lies a much larger clone, so this may be a sequencing read error. The genes are TRBV7-9 and TRBJ2-3; D is uncertain. The CDR3 is 12 residues long. Germline-derived CDR1 and CDR2 are SEHNR and FQNEAQ (reference sequence). CDR3 residues: CVSSFSVDTQYF. CDR3 sequence (DNA): TGTGTCAGCAGCTTTTCGGTGGATACGCAGTATTTT.

This clonotype was counted many times. In nucleotides, the CDR3 is TGCGCCAGCAGCCACCCGGGACAGGGGGTTACCTACGAGCAGTACTTC. It yields the protein CASSHPGQGVTYEQYF. The gene calls are TRBV4-1 and TRBJ2-7; 11 bases fit TRBD1. The V gene end was trimmed by 3 bases and the J gene end by 2 bases; junction bases not matched to a gene: 6. The CDR3 is made up of 16 amino acids. Germline V CDR1 and CDR2: MGHRA, YSYEKL.

The J gene is TRBJ2-3, the V gene TRBV6-6, with TRBD1 as a possible D gene (6 bases). There are 16 residues in the CDR3. Trimming removed 0 bases from V and 0 bases from J, with 10 bases in between. The germline CDR1 and CDR2 sequences are MNHNY and SVGAGI (reference sequence). This CDR3 reads CASSYSWQGSTDTQYF. Here the CDR3 DNA reads TGTGCCAGCAGTTACTCTTGGCAGGGGAGCACAGATACGCAGTATTTT.

V gene TRBV20-1 combines with J gene TRBJ2-7; D is unclear. Per the germline V gene, CDR1 is DFQATT and CDR2 is SNEGSKA (reference sequence). Trimming took 3 bases from V and 1 from J, leaving 10 bases between them. The CDR3 extends over 13 amino acids. CDR3 DNA: TGCAGTGCTAGTTGGCCCTTTTCCTACGAGCAGTACTTC. It translates to CSASWPFSYEQYF.

At least ten counts were recorded for this clonotype. V and J are TRBV5-5 and TRBJ2-1; possibly TRBD1 or TRBD2 for D (6 bases each). Germline V lookup: CDR1 SGHKS, CDR2 YYEKEE (reference sequence). The germline V and J ends were trimmed by 0 bases and 0 bases, with 7 bases remaining between them. The CDR3 contains 15 residues. CDR3 bases: TGTGCCAGCAGCTTGGAGGGGGGCTCCTACAATGAGCAGTTCTTC. Its protein product is CASSLEGGSYNEQFF.